A selection of T cell receptor beta chains follows, all from one sample in a study of blood T cell repertoires in COVID-19. Using immunoSEQ multiplex PCR, the repertoire was profiled, and TCRdb retains in-frame clones only, with some absent. Of approximately 90,000 clones in the sample, around 80% were seen once. The specimen was peripheral blood. Receptor source: a human donor in a cohort sampled during active COVID-19. CDR3s include the opening cysteine and the closing phenylalanine or tryptophan. A D gene is named only where the DNA matches it firmly. Expanded clones get a size class; other rows say once, few or many, or leave the size out.

NA	TRBV28	NA	TRBJ1-1	CASTPHSGTDTEAFF	TGTGCCAGCACCCCCCACTCAGGTACCGACACTGAAGCTTTCTTT
NA	TRBV27	NA	TRBJ2-3	CASSPTASTDTQYF	TGTGCCAGCAGTCCGACAGCTAGCACAGATACGCAGTATTTT
NA	TRBV5-1	NA	TRBJ2-1	CASSSEGSYNEQFF	TGCGCCAGCAGCTCGGAGGGCTCCTACAATGAGCAGTTCTTC
NA	TRBV7-6	TRBD2	TRBJ2-7	CASSGALAGGPYEQYF	TGTGCCAGCAGCGGAGCACTAGCGGGAGGGCCTTACGAGCAGTACTTC
NA	TRBV7-9	NA	TRBJ2-3	CASSLGGGADTQYF	TGTGCCAGCAGCTTAGGTGGGGGGGCGGATACGCAGTATTTT
NA	TRBV28	TRBD2	TRBJ2-1	CASSSSGRFNEQFF	TGTGCCAGCAGCTCAAGCGGGAGGTTCAATGAGCAGTTCTTC
NA	TRBV5-6	TRBD1	TRBJ2-2	CASSKDRDTGELFF	TGTGCCAGCAGCAAGGACAGGGACACCGGGGAGCTGTTTTTT
NA	TRBV7-8	NA	TRBJ2-6	CASSFAVAGANVLTF	TGTGCCAGCAGCTTTGCGGTTGCCGGGGCCAACGTCCTGACTTTC
NA	TRBV27	NA	TRBJ2-7	CASSSWAGNYEQYF	TGTGCCAGCAGTTCGTGGGCAGGGAACTACGAGCAGTACTTC
NA	TRBV29-1	TRBD2	TRBJ2-3	CSVNYSGSSSDTQYF	TGCAGCGTGAACTATAGCGGGAGTTCCTCAGATACGCAGTATTTT
NA	TRBV7-9	NA	TRBJ2-7	CASSSGSSPNRDF	TGTGCCAGCAGTTCAGGGTCCAGTCCCAACAGGGACTTC
NA	TRBV7-3	NA	TRBJ2-1	CASSFDFYNEQFF	TGTGCCAGCAGCTTCGACTTCTACAATGAGCAGTTCTTC
NA	TRBV7-9	TRBD2	TRBJ2-1	CASSWTSSYNEQFF	TGTGCCAGCAGCTGGACTAGTTCCTACAATGAGCAGTTCTTC
NA	TRBV24-1	NA	TRBJ2-1	CATSANSYNEQFF	TGTGCCACCAGTGCCAACTCCTACAATGAGCAGTTCTTC
NA	TRBV9	NA	TRBJ2-3	CASSVVSGGTDTQYF	TGTGCCAGCAGCGTAGTCAGCGGAGGCACAGATACGCAGTATTTT
few	TRBV6-8	NA	TRBJ2-1	CASSSFSASSVNEQFF	TGTGCCAGCAGCTCATTTAGCGCCTCGTCGGTGAATGAGCAGTTCTTC
NA	TRBV4-1	NA	TRBJ2-3	CASSLQGVQGTDTQYF	TGCGCCAGCAGCCTCCAAGGGGTGCAGGGCACAGATACGCAGTATTTT
few	TRBV28	TRBD1	TRBJ1-2	CASSLSLTGDGYTF	TGTGCCAGCAGTTTGAGCTTGACAGGGGATGGCTACACCTTC
NA	TRBV7-2	NA	TRBJ2-6	CASSPQVTSSGANVLTF	TGTGCCAGCAGCCCACAGGTTACGTCATCTGGGGCCAACGTCCTGACTTTC
NA	TRBV24-1	TRBD2	TRBJ2-5	CATSAPDPGGAQYF	TGTGCCACCAGTGCTCCGGACCCCGGGGGGGCCCAGTACTTC
once	TRBV6-1	NA	TRBJ2-4	CASSEYHLRGDIQYF	TGTGCCAGCAGTGAATATCATCTGCGTGGAGACATTCAGTACTTC
NA	TRBV27	TRBD1	TRBJ1-5	CASSPGDRAGQPQHF	TGTGCCAGCAGTCCAGGAGACAGGGCCGGTCAGCCCCAGCATTTT
NA	TRBV7-3	TRBD2	TRBJ2-3	CASSSGTSGNTQYF	TGTGCCAGCAGCTCCGGGACTAGCGGGAATACGCAGTATTTT
NA	TRBV6-1	TRBD2	TRBJ2-1	CASSPGTRSNEQFF	TGTGCCAGCAGTCCCGGGACTAGGTCCAATGAGCAGTTCTTC
NA	TRBV5-8	NA	TRBJ2-2	CASSLDSNTGELFF	TGTGCCAGCAGCTTGGACAGCAACACCGGGGAGCTGTTTTTT
NA	TRBV28	TRBD2	TRBJ2-7	CASSAASGSSHEQYF	TGTGCCAGCAGTGCCGCTAGCGGGAGTAGCCACGAGCAGTACTTC
NA	TRBV6-2/TRBV6-3	TRBD2	TRBJ2-1	CASSYSRSSGTYNEQFF	TGTGCCAGCAGTTACTCCCGGTCTAGCGGGACGTACAATGAGCAGTTCTTC
NA	TRBV3-1/TRBV3-2	TRBD1	TRBJ2-7	CASSQRGSGTGSYEQYF	TGTGCCAGCAGCCAAAGGGGTTCCGGGACAGGGTCTTACGAGCAGTACTTC
once	TRBV30	TRBD1	TRBJ1-4	CAWSVPYRGRNEKLFF	TGTGCCTGGAGTGTACCTTACAGGGGGAGGAACGAAAAACTGTTTTTT
once	TRBV24-1	TRBD1	TRBJ2-7	CATSEAGGSYEQYF	TGTGCCACCAGTGAGGCAGGGGGCTCCTACGAGCAGTACTTC
once	TRBV2	TRBD2	TRBJ2-3	CASSLGTSGTDTQYF	TGTGCCAGCAGTCTAGGGACTAGCGGGACAGATACGCAGTATTTT
NA	TRBV20-1	NA	TRBJ2-3	CSASYREDTQYF	TGCAGTGCTAGTTACAGGGAGGATACGCAGTATTTT
NA	TRBV3-1/TRBV3-2	TRBD2	TRBJ2-3	CASSQVGGATQYF	TGTGCCAGCAGCCAAGTGGGAGGGGCTACGCAGTATTTT
NA	TRBV11-2	TRBD1	TRBJ2-5	CASSLRTGEVETQYF	TGTGCCAGCAGCTTGCGGACAGGGGAAGTGGAGACCCAGTACTTC
NA	TRBV7-3	TRBD2	TRBJ2-2	CASSSLLAGGSVTGELFF	TGTGCCAGCAGCTCACTTCTAGCGGGAGGATCGGTCACCGGGGAGCTGTTTTTT
NA	TRBV27	TRBD2	TRBJ2-3	CASRTSSGIVTDTQYF	TGTGCCAGCCGAACTAGTAGCGGGATTGTTACAGATACGCAGTATTTT
NA	TRBV5-1	TRBD1	TRBJ2-7	CATSPGQGAPGRTYEQYF	TGCGCCACCTCCCCGGGACAGGGGGCACCTGGGAGGACCTACGAGCAGTACTTC
NA	TRBV15	TRBD2	TRBJ2-3	CATSRTLGGAGTDTQYF	TGTGCCACCAGCAGGACCTTGGGAGGGGCTGGCACAGATACGCAGTATTTT
NA	TRBV28	NA	TRBJ2-7	CATRKTGGSGSYEQYF	TGTGCCACGCGAAAGACGGGGGGCAGTGGGTCGTACGAGCAGTACTTC
NA	TRBV5-1	NA	TRBJ2-7	CASSRDSISYEQYF	TGCGCCAGCAGTCGAGACAGTATTTCCTACGAGCAGTACTTC
NA	TRBV7-2	NA	TRBJ2-5	CASTRQFQETQYF	TGTGCCAGCACCAGACAGTTCCAAGAGACCCAGTACTTC
NA	TRBV28	NA	TRBJ1-5	CASSPPGFSDQPQHF	TGTGCCAGCAGTCCGCCCGGATTCAGCGATCAGCCCCAGCATTTT
NA	TRBV28	NA	TRBJ1-3	CASIGAGVTGWNTIYF	TGTGCCAGCATAGGGGCAGGGGTTACCGGGTGGAACACCATATATTTT
NA	TRBV7-9	TRBD1	TRBJ2-5	CASSLYGAGGTGQETQYF	TGTGCCAGCAGCTTGTACGGGGCAGGGGGAACGGGCCAAGAGACCCAGTACTTC
NA	TRBV2	NA	TRBJ1-6	CASSVDSRNSPLHF	TGTGCCAGCAGTGTGGACAGTCGCAATTCACCCCTCCACTTT
NA	TRBV7-9	NA	TRBJ2-2	CASSPVGQRVAGELFF	TGTGCCAGCAGCCCGGTGGGGCAGAGAGTTGCCGGGGAGCTGTTTTTT
NA	TRBV28	NA	TRBJ2-6	CASSRKMWLNSGANVLTF	TGTGCCAGCAGTCGCAAAATGTGGCTGAACTCTGGGGCCAACGTCCTGACTTTC
NA	TRBV18	NA	TRBJ2-1	CASSPPVGAGNEQFF	TGTGCCAGCTCACCACCGGTGGGAGCGGGCAATGAGCAGTTCTTC
NA	TRBV9	NA	TRBJ2-1	CASSGQPGVGEQFF	TGTGCCAGCAGCGGACAACCAGGGGTGGGTGAGCAGTTCTTC
NA	TRBV6-5	TRBD1	TRBJ2-1	CASSSGTGGYNEQFF	TGTGCCAGCAGTTCAGGGACAGGGGGCTACAATGAGCAGTTCTTC
once	TRBV5-4	TRBD1	TRBJ2-2	CASSAQGPGELFF	TGTGCCAGCAGCGCACAGGGGCCCGGGGAGCTGTTTTTT
NA	TRBV14	NA	TRBJ1-4	CASSQYYGDEKLFF	TGTGCCAGCAGCCAATACTACGGGGATGAAAAACTGTTTTTT
once	TRBV7-3	TRBD1	TRBJ2-2	CASSPGTGGFGELFF	TGTGCCAGCAGCCCGGGGACAGGGGGATTCGGGGAGCTGTTTTTT
NA	TRBV27	NA	TRBJ2-1	CASSADRSSYNEQFF	TGTGCCAGCAGTGCAGACAGGAGCTCCTACAATGAGCAGTTCTTC